The 28 T cell receptor beta chains below all came from one sample that was sequenced in a study of blood T cell repertoires in COVID-19 (TCRdb year 2020). The receptor library was made with the immunoSEQ multiplex PCR assay. In its TCRdb copy, this immuneACCESS table keeps in-frame sequences only and misses some clones. Where compared with another copy, unresolved V genes explain less than half of these, and the others have no known cause. Here the sample has roughly 68,000 clones; about four fifths occur a single time. The top ten constitute about 15% of the sample. Sequenced: peripheral blood. These receptors came from a man between 60 and 75 years old with COVID-19, enrolled during active disease.

The chain links TRBV6-5 to TRBJ2-7, with 8 bases that match TRBD2. The CDR3 spans 14 residues. V trimming: 7 bases; J trimming: 5 bases; junction bases outside the gene matches: 10. The V gene's germline CDR1 is MNHEY and CDR2 SVGAGI. In DNA form, the CDR3 reads TGTGCCAGCATCATAAGGGCGGGAGGAGACGAGCAGTACTTC. It yields the protein CASIIRAGGDEQYF.

The chain is built from TRBV2 and TRBJ2-6, with a possible D match to TRBD1 (5 bases). Germline V lookup: CDR1 SNHLY, CDR2 FYNNEI. V shed 6 bases and J shed 1 base, with 10 bases lying between them. The CDR3 totals 15 residues. The CDR3 DNA sequence: TGTGCCAGCAGGGACAACCCGTCTGGGGCCAACGTCCTGACTTTC. Translation gives CASRDNPSGANVLTF.

The chain recombines TRBV14 with TRBJ1-2, with a weak D call TRBD1 (5 bases). Germline CDR1 and CDR2: SGHDN and FVKESK. The CDR3 contains 17 residues. The V and J ends lost 3 bases and 2 bases respectively, with 19 bases between them. CDR3 DNA: TGTGCCAGCAGCCACCCAGAGGCGTCAGGGAGGAACTATGGCTACACCTTC. Translated: CASSHPEASGRNYGYTF.

Only one count was recorded for this clone. V and J are TRBV19 and TRBJ1-2; D is uncertain. The CDR3 runs to 14 residues. Germline-derived CDR1 and CDR2 are LNHDA and SQIVND (reference sequence). Trimming took off 3 bases at V and 4 bases at J, with 12 bases between the two ends. The CDR3 loop is CASSISNGGYGYTF. Written as DNA, the CDR3 is TGTGCCAGTAGTATTTCCAACGGAGGCTATGGCTACACCTTC.

The V call is TRBV27, the J call TRBJ2-6, with TRBD1 identical over 8 bases. There are 14 residues in the CDR3. J lost 6 bases, V lost 7 bases, and 5 bases had no gene match. Germline CDR1 reads MNHEY; CDR2 reads SMNVEV (reference sequence). The CDR3: CASKQQGEANVLTF. The CDR3 DNA reads TGTGCCAGCAAGCAACAGGGGGAGGCCAACGTCCTGACTTTC.

The V call is TRBV18, the J call TRBJ2-7; 7 bases line up with TRBD1. The CDR3 runs 13 residues. J was trimmed by 1 base and V by 3 bases; bases with no gene match: 0. In germline, CDR1 is KGHSH, CDR2 LQKENI. CDR3 residues: CASSPGQSYEQYF. CDR3 DNA: TGTGCCAGCTCACCGGGACAGTCCTACGAGCAGTACTTC.

The chain has TRBV15 and TRBJ2-1, with D perhaps TRBD2 (7 bases). CDR1 and CDR2 from the germline V gene are LNHNV and YYDKDF (reference sequence). The V and J ends lost 6 bases and 1 base respectively, with 16 bases between them. The CDR3 runs 16 residues. The CDR3 is CATRGRGGGSYNEQFF. The DNA of the CDR3 is TGTGCCACCAGAGGGAGAGGGGGGGGATCCTACAATGAGCAGTTCTTC.

This clone appeared a single time. The chain employs TRBV6-4 and TRBJ2-3; 7 bases map to TRBD1. Trimming cost V 0 bases and J 4 bases; bases outside gene matches: 1. The CDR3 is made up of 14 amino acids. Germline assignment: CDR1 MRHNA and CDR2 SNTAGT. Written as DNA, the CDR3 is TGTGCCAGCAGTGACTCGACAGGGTCAGATACGCAGTATTTT. Its translation: CASSDSTGSDTQYF.

This clone came up a few times. The chain carries TRBV30 and TRBJ1-1; TRBD1 matches at 8 bases. J was trimmed by 10 bases and V by 0 bases; bases with no gene match: 4. CDR1 and CDR2 (germline): GTSNPN, SVGIG (reference sequence). CDR3 length: 12 amino acids. CDR3 in amino acids: CAWSVDRGIAFF. The CDR3, as DNA: TGTGCCTGGAGTGTAGACAGGGGTATAGCTTTCTTT. The whole variable domain, filled in from reference TRBV30 and TRBJ1-1, reads SQTIHQWPATLVQPVGSPLSLECTVEGTSNPNLYWYRQAAGRGLQLLFYSVGIGQISSEVPQNLSASRPQDRQFILSSKKLLLSDSGFYLCAWSVDRGIAFFGQGTRLTVV.

The genes are TRBV27 and TRBJ2-1, with D possibly matching TRBD2 (6 bases). The CDR3 covers 14 residues. CDR1 MNHEY and CDR2 SMNVEV come from the germline V gene (reference sequence). Trimming took 6 bases from V and 0 from J, leaving 9 bases between them. CDR3 amino acids: CASRTSLSYNEQFF. The CDR3 region has the DNA TGTGCCAGCAGGACTAGTCTCTCCTACAATGAGCAGTTCTTC.

The J gene is TRBJ1-5, the V gene TRBV6-1; 12 bases map to TRBD1. Germline V gene sequence: CDR1 MNHNS, CDR2 SASEGT. Unmatched junction bases numbered 11, after V lost 4 bases and J lost 7 bases. The CDR3 runs to 17 residues. This CDR3 reads CASSAIPGQGARQPQHF. CDR3 nucleotide sequence: TGTGCCAGCAGTGCTATACCGGGACAGGGGGCGCGGCAGCCCCAGCATTTT.

The rearrangement links TRBV2 to TRBJ2-3; D is unresolved. Germline CDR1 reads SNHLY; CDR2 reads FYNNEI. The CDR3 runs to 12 residues. The germline V and J ends were trimmed by 2 bases and 3 bases, with 3 bases remaining between them. This CDR3 reads CASSELTDTQYF. In nucleotides, the CDR3 is TGTGCCAGCAGTGAACTTACAGATACGCAGTATTTT.

The J gene is TRBJ1-5, the V gene TRBV5-1; 8 bases are shared with TRBD1. This CDR3 is built from 15 residues. CDR1 and CDR2 (germline): SGHRS, YFSETQ. The junction had 11 bases not matched to a gene; V was cut back by 5 bases and J by 7 bases. Here the CDR3 reads CASSPSGQGEQPQHF. The DNA for the CDR3 is TGCGCCAGCAGTCCCTCTGGACAGGGAGAGCAGCCCCAGCATTTT.

This clone was counted between two and nine times. The chain joins TRBV6-5 to TRBJ2-5; maybe TRBD2 (7 bases). Between the trimmed V and J ends, which lost 7 bases and 5 bases, there was a span of 20 bases. From germline, CDR1 is MNHEY and CDR2 SVGAGI. This CDR3 spans 15 amino acids. CDR3 loop: CASTKWGAGRETQYF. The CDR3 DNA follows: TGTGCCAGCACTAAATGGGGGGCCGGGAGGGAGACCCAGTACTTC.

This chain links TRBV19 with TRBJ1-5; D not resolved. CDR1 is LNHDA, CDR2 SQIVND, per germline (reference sequence). This CDR3 is 15 amino acids long. Trimming shortened V by 6 bases and J by 3 bases, and 15 bases separated the two germline ends. DNA for the CDR3: TGTGCCAGTAGCCTCAGGCCAGCCACCAATCAGCCCCAGCATTTT. It yields the protein CASSLRPATNQPQHF.

The chain employs TRBV20-1 and TRBJ1-1; tentatively, D is TRBD1 (6 bases). Germline V CDR1 and CDR2: DFQATT, SNEGSKA (reference sequence). Trimming left V 7 bases short and J 8 bases short, with 14 bases between. The CDR3 extends over 11 amino acids. The CDR3 DNA follows: TGCAGTGTCCGAAGGGGGTCGGAAGCTTTCTTT. Translated, it gives CSVRRGSEAFF.

J is TRBJ2-1 and V is TRBV10-3, with D possibly TRBD2 on 6 matching bases. V was pared by 3 bases and J by 8 bases, with 11 bases between. Germline V gene lookup returns CDR1 ENHRY and CDR2 SYGVKD. The CDR3 extends over 13 amino acids. CDR3 amino acids: CAISDGGKDEQFF. Written as DNA, the CDR3 is TGTGCCATCAGTGACGGCGGGAAAGATGAGCAGTTCTTC.

This clone was seen a few times. The chain is built from TRBV20-1 and TRBJ2-5; D gene unclear. Trimming left V 3 bases short and J 4 bases short, with 6 bases between. The germline gives CDR1 DFQATT, CDR2 SNEGSKA (reference sequence). The CDR3 has 11 amino acids. Here the CDR3 reads CSASRAETQYF. DNA for the CDR3: TGCAGTGCTAGTCGAGCAGAGACCCAGTACTTC.

V gene TRBV18 combines with J gene TRBJ1-5, with D unresolved. Germline loops: CDR1 KGHSH, CDR2 LQKENI. This CDR3 comprises 15 residues. V was clipped by 2 bases and J by 0 bases, with 8 bases between them. The CDR3 here is CASSPGRASNQPQHF. Here the CDR3 DNA reads TGTGCCAGCTCACCAGGGCGGGCTAGCAATCAGCCCCAGCATTTT.

Here the CDR3 DNA reads TGTGCCAGTAGTTCCTGGACAGCCGAGGCAGATACGCAGTATTTT. It is translated as CASSSWTAEADTQYF. This sequence joins TRBV19 and TRBJ2-3; D possibly corresponds to TRBD1 (6 bases). V lost 5 bases to trimming and J lost 4 bases, with 16 bases between them. Germline CDR1 reads LNHDA; CDR2 reads SQIVND (reference sequence). The length of the CDR3 is 15 residues.

This chain links TRBV19 with TRBJ1-5; D not resolved. Germline values: CDR1 LNHDA, CDR2 SQIVND (reference sequence). The CDR3 has 15 amino acids. V was clipped by 2 bases and J by 7 bases, with 15 bases between them. The CDR3 coding sequence is TGTGCCAGTAGTATAAGGTCCGGGGATGACCAGCCCCAGCATTTT. It translates to CASSIRSGDDQPQHF.

The chain employs TRBV28 and TRBJ2-7; D remains unclear. Trimming took 6 bases from V and 4 from J, leaving 7 bases between them. CDR3 length: 11 amino acids. The germline V gene has CDR1 MDHEN and CDR2 SYDVKM. CDR3 residues: CASRTAYEQYF. The CDR3 DNA is TGTGCCAGCAGAACAGCTTACGAGCAGTACTTC.

By sample fraction, this clone is medium-sized. This chain uses TRBV19 with TRBJ1-1; D gene ambiguous. Trimming removed 5 bases at V and 7 bases at J, with 11 bases between. This CDR3 contains 12 residues. Germline assignment: CDR1 LNHDA and CDR2 SQIVND (reference sequence). The DNA of the CDR3 is TGTGCCAGTAGTCGAAGCGGTATTGAAGCTTTCTTT. It encodes CASSRSGIEAFF.

V usage is TRBV5-1 and J usage is TRBJ2-5; D might be TRBD1 (5 bases). This CDR3 has 15 residues. The germline V and J ends were trimmed by 2 bases and 4 bases, with 15 bases remaining between them. Per germline, CDR1 SGHRS and CDR2 YFSETQ. CDR3 in amino acids: CASSLSLGDRETQYF. As DNA, the CDR3 is TGCGCCAGCAGCTTATCCCTAGGGGATAGAGAGACCCAGTACTTC. Looking up the rest from reference TRBV5-1 and TRBJ2-5 gives the full variable domain: KAGVTQTPRYLIKTRGQQVTLSCSPISGHRSVSWYQQTPGQGLQFLFEYFSETQRNKGNFPGRFSGRQFSNSRSEMNVSTLELGDSALYLCASSLSLGDRETQYFGPGTRLLVL.

Only one count was recorded for this clone. The V gene is TRBV2, the J gene TRBJ2-1, with 10 bases identical to TRBD2. The V gene's germline CDR1 is SNHLY and CDR2 FYNNEI. The CDR3 covers 13 residues. Trimming at V came to 9 bases and at J to 8 bases, leaving 7 bases not matched to a gene. The CDR3 sequence is CASELAGAHEQFF. In DNA form, the CDR3 reads TGTGCCAGTGAGCTAGCGGGAGCACATGAGCAGTTCTTC. The whole variable domain, filled in from reference TRBV2 and TRBJ2-1, reads EPEVTQTPSHQVTQMGQEVILRCVPISNHLYFYWYRQILGQKVEFLVSFYNNEISEKSEIFDDQFSVERPDGSNFTLKIRSTKLEDSAMYFCASELAGAHEQFFGPGTRLTVL.

This chain connects TRBV10-1 to TRBJ1-4; D unresolved. Germline assignment: CDR1 WNHNN and CDR2 SYGVQD (reference sequence). The CDR3 sequence is 15 residues long. With 10 bases removed from V and 6 bases from J, the gap between germline ends came to 21 bases. The CDR3 loop reads CAKSSLTDNYEKLFF. Here the CDR3 DNA reads TGCGCCAAGTCATCTCTCACAGATAACTATGAAAAACTGTTTTTT.

The rearrangement links TRBV10-3 to TRBJ2-6, with D unclear. V was clipped by 4 bases and J by 3 bases, with 4 bases between them. CDR1 ENHRY and CDR2 SYGVKD come from the germline V gene. The CDR3 is made up of 13 amino acids. In nucleotides, the CDR3 is TGTGCCATCAGTGTACTTGGGGCCAACGTCCTGACTTTC. It codes for CAISVLGANVLTF.

The V gene is TRBV11-2, the J gene TRBJ1-5, with D unresolved. Germline V gene lookup returns CDR1 SGHAT and CDR2 FQNNGV. The CDR3 length is 16 residues. The ends were cut back, 0 bases at V and 0 bases at J, with 9 bases in the middle. The CDR3 region is CASSLEVGSSNQPQHF. CDR3 nucleotide sequence: TGTGCCAGCAGCTTAGAGGTGGGGAGTAGCAATCAGCCCCAGCATTTT. Complete variable domain (other parts from reference TRBV11-2 and TRBJ1-5): EAGVAQSPRYKIIEKRQSVAFWCNPISGHATLYWYQQILGQGPKLLIQFQNNGVVDDSQLPKDRFSAERLKGVDSTLKIQPAKLEDSAVYLCASSLEVGSSNQPQHFGDGTRLSIL.